This T cell receptor beta chain was sequenced in a study of cytomegalovirus exposure and HLA in healthy donors. Concerning this clone: Antigen unknown.

Findings and caveats of the study: In a later analysis, TCR association rates varied by HLA locus: DRB1 most, HLA-C fewest. One variant, a missense change in DCLRE1C, was linked in a later analysis to TCR beta V- and J-gene trimming.

Amplification used 60 Vbeta primers and 13 Jbeta primers. Measured with immunoSEQ multiplex PCR; TCRdb has only the in-frame clones, and not every one. The sample table includes some 180,000 clones. V lost 5 bases and J lost 3; bases outside the gene matches: 4. From germline, CDR1 is SGHDN and CDR2 FVKESK. This CDR3 spans 14 amino acids. Unrecorded immune exposures were likely, despite nominal health at sampling. The specimen was PBMCs. The sequence came from a man aged 25 to 40 in good health and CMV-seronegative. The chain combines TRBV14 with TRBJ2-5; TRBD2 aligns across 9 bases. CDR3: CASSKGLAEETQYF. DNA of the CDR3: TGTGCCAGCAGCAAGGGACTAGCTGAAGAGACCCAGTACTTC. Drawing the rest from reference TRBV14 and TRBJ2-5, the complete variable domain is EAGVTQFPSHSVIEKGQTVTLRCDPISGHDNLYWYRRVMGKEIKFLLHFVKESKQDESGMPNNRFLAERTGGTYSTLKVQPAELEDSGVYFCASSKGLAEETQYFGPGTRLLVL.